The clone carrying this T cell receptor (beta chain) was observed a handful of times. RNA transcripts yielded amplified TCR beta CDR3 regions. TCR CDR3 regions were first amplified by RT-PCR with HTBI primers. TCRdb independently ran MiXCR on the multiplex PCR reads; one entry per CDR3 protein. The sample has more than 550,000 distinct CDR3 sequences; about 19% are singletons. This specimen comes from a study of T cells in Graves' hyperthyroidism and ophthalmopathy. Study context: Peripheral blood was collected at initial diagnosis, before any treatment.

In germline, CDR1 is MNHEY, CDR2 SMNVEV (reference sequence). The CDR3 runs to 14 residues. The V end lost 3 bases, the J end lost 6 bases, and 12 bases lay between the germline ends. The sequencing sample was made of blood. This receptor was identified in a woman between 45 and 65 years old with Graves' hyperthyroidism that later progressed to Graves' ophthalmopathy. The chain recombines TRBV27 with TRBJ2-1; D is unclear. In DNA, the CDR3 is TGTGCCAGCAGTTTCGGTCGGGCGGTCAATGAGCAGTTCTTC. Its protein is CASSFGRAVNEQFF.